The following is a TCR beta chain sequence with its context. V was trimmed by 2 bases and J by 0 bases, leaving 8 bases between them. Germline V lookup: CDR1 SGHTA, CDR2 FQGNSA. The CDR3 covers 15 residues. This entry comes from a study of T cell changes during pregnancy in multiple sclerosis. Here immunoSEQ multiplex PCR was the method, and the copy in TCRdb shows in-frame clones only, minus some. The sample comprises under 70,000 clones, around 90% of which are singletons, and about 0.76% rests with the top ten. This chain joins TRBV7-2 and TRBJ1-3; a weak D match, TRBD1 (6 bases). The sequenced sample was CD4+ T cells from peripheral blood mononuclear cells, obtained in the first trimester of pregnancy. This TCR came from a female donor with multiple sclerosis, enrolled in a pregnancy study. The CDR3 nucleotides are TGTGCCAGCAGCTTATCGACAGGCTCTGGAAACACCATATATTTT. It translates to CASSLSTGSGNTIYF.